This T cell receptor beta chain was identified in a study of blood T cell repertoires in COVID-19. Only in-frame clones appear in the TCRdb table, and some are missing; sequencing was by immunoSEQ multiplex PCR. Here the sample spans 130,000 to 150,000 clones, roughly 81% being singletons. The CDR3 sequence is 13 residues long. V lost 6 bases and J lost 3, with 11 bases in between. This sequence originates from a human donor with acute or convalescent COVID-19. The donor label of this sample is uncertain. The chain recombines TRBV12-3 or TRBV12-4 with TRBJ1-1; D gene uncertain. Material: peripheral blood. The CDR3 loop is CASRERADTEAFF. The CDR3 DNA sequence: TGTGCCAGCAGGGAGAGGGCCGACACTGAAGCTTTCTTT.